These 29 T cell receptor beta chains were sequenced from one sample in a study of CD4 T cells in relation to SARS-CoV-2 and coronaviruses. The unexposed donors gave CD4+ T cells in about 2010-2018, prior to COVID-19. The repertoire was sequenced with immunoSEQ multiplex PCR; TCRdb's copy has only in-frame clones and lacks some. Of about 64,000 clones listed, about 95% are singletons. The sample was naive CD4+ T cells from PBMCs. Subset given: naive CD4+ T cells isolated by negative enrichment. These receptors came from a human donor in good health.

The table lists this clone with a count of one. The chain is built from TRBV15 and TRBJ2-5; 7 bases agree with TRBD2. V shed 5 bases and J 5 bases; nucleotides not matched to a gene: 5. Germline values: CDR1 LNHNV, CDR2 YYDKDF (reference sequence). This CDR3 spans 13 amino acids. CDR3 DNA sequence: TGTGCCACCAGCCCCGGGAGGTTGGAGACCCAGTACTTC. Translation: CATSPGRLETQYF.

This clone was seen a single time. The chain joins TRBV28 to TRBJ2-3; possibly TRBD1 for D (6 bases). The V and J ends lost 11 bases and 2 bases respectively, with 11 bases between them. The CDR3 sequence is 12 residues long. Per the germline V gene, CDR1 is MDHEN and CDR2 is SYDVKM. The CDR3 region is CAARGNTDTQYF. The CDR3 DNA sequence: TGTGCCGCCAGGGGAAACACAGATACGCAGTATTTT.

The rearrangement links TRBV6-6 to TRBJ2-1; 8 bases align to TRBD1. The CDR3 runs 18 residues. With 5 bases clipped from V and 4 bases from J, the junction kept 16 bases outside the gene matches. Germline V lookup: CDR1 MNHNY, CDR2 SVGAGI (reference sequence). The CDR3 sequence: CASSRRDRSRRGYNEQFF. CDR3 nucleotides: TGTGCCAGCAGTCGACGGGACAGGTCTAGGAGGGGGTACAATGAGCAGTTCTTC.

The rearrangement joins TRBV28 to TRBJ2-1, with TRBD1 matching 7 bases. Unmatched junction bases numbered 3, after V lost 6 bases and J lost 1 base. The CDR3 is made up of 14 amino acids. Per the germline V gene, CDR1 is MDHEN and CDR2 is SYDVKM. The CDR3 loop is CASRTGVSYNEQFF. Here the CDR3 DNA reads TGTGCCAGCAGAACAGGGGTGTCCTACAATGAGCAGTTCTTC.

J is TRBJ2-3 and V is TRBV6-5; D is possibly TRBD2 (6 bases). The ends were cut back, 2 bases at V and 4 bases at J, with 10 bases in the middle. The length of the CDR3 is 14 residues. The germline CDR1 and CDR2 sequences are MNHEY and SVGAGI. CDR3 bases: TGTGCCAGCAGTTACGCGAGGGACTCAGATACGCAGTATTTT. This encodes CASSYARDSDTQYF.

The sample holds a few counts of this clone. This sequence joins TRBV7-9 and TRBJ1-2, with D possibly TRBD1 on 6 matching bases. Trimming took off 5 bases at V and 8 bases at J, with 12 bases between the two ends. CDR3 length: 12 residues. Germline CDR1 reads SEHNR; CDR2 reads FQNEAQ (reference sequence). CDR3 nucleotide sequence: TGTGCCAGCAGCCAACAGGGACCCGGCTACACCTTC. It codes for CASSQQGPGYTF. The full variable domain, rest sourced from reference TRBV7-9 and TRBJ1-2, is DTGVSQNPRHKITKRGQNVTFRCDPISEHNRLYWYRQTLGQGPEFLTYFQNEAQLEKSRLLSDRFSAERPKGSFSTLEIQRTEQGDSAMYLCASSQQGPGYTFGSGTRLTVV.

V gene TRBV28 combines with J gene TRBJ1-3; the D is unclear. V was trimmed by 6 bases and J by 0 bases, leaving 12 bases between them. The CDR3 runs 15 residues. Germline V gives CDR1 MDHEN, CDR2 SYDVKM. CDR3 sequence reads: CASSRAGSSGNTIYF. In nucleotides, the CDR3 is TGTGCCAGCAGCCGTGCAGGCTCCTCTGGAAACACCATATATTTT.

The CDR3 bases are TGCAGTGCCCCGATGTCCTACGAGCAGTACTTC. This codes for CSAPMSYEQYF. The chain carries TRBV20-1 and TRBJ2-7; D is ambiguous. V lost 6 bases to trimming and J lost 1 base, with 7 bases between them. The V gene's germline CDR1 is DFQATT and CDR2 SNEGSKA (reference sequence). The CDR3 totals 11 residues.

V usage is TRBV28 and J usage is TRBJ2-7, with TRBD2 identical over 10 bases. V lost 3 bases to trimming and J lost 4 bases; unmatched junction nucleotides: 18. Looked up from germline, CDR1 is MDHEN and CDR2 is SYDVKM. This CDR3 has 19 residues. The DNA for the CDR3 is TGTGCCAGCAGTTTTCCTATAGTCCTAGCGGGAGAAGGCTATTACGAGCAGTACTTC. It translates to CASSFPIVLAGEGYYEQYF.

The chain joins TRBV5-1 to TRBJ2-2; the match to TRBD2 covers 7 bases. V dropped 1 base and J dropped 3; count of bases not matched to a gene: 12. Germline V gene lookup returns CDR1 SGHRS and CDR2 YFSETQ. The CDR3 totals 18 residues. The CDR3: CASSLRPRAGAYTGELFF. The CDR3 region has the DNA TGCGCCAGCAGCTTGAGACCCAGGGCGGGAGCGTACACCGGGGAGCTGTTTTTT.

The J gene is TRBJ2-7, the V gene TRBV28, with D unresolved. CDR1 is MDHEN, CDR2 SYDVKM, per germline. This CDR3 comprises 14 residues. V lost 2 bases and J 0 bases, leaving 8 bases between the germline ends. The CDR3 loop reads CASSLQLSSYEQYF. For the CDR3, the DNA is TGTGCCAGCAGTTTACAGCTGAGCTCCTACGAGCAGTACTTC.

CDR3 protein: CAISESGTNTDTQYF. As DNA, the CDR3 is TGTGCCATCAGTGAGTCTGGGACTAACACAGATACGCAGTATTTT. The chain has TRBV10-3 and TRBJ2-3, with 7 nucleotides matching TRBD2. From germline, CDR1 is ENHRY and CDR2 SYGVKD. The CDR3 is made up of 15 amino acids. After removal of 0 bases from V and 2 bases from J, the junction contained 2 bases not matched to a gene.

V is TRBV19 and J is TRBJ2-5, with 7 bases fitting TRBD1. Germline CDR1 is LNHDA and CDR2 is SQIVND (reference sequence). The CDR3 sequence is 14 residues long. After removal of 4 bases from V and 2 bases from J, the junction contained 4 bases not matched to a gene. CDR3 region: CASSKQGFQETQYF. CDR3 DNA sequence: TGTGCCAGTAGTAAACAGGGGTTTCAAGAGACCCAGTACTTC.

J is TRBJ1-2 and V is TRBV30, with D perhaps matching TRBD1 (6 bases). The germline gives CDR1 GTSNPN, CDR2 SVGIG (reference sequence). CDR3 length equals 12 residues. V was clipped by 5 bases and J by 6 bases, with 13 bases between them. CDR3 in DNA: TGTGCCTGGGGTCGCGGGGGCGATGGCTACACCTTC. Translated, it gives CAWGRGGDGYTF. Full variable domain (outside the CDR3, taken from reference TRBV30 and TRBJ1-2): SQTIHQWPATLVQPVGSPLSLECTVEGTSNPNLYWYRQAAGRGLQLLFYSVGIGQISSEVPQNLSASRPQDRQFILSSKKLLLSDSGFYLCAWGRGGDGYTFGSGTRLTVV.

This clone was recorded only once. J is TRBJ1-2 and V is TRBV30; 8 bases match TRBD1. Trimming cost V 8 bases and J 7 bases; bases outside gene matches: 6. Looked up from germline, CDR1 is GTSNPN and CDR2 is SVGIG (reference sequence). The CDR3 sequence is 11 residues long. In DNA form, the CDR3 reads TGTGCCCTGGGACAGGCCGTTGGCTACACCTTC. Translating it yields CALGQAVGYTF.

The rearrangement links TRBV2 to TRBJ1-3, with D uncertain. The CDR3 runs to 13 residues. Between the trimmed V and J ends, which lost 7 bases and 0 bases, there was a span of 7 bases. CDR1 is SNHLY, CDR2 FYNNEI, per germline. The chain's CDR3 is CASTDNSGNTIYF. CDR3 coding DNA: TGTGCCAGCACCGACAACTCTGGAAACACCATATATTTT.

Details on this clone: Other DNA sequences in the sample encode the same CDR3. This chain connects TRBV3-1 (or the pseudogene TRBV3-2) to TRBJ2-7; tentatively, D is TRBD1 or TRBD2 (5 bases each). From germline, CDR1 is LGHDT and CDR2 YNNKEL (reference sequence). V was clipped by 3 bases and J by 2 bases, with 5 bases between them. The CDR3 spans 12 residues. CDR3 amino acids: CASSQGAYEQYF. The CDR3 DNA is TGTGCCAGCAGCCAGGGGGCCTACGAGCAGTACTTC.

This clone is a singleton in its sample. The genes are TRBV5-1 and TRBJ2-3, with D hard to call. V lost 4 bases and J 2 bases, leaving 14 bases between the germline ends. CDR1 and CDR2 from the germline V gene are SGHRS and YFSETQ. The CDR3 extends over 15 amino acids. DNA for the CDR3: TGCGCCAGCAGCAGGGTGAGCTGGAACACAGATACGCAGTATTTT. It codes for CASSRVSWNTDTQYF.

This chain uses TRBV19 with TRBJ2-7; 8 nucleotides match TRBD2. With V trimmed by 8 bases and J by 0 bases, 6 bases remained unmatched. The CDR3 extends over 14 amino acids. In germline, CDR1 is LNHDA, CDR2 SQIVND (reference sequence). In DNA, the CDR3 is TGTGCCAGTGCAGATCGGGGGGGCTCCTACGAGCAGTACTTC. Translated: CASADRGGSYEQYF.

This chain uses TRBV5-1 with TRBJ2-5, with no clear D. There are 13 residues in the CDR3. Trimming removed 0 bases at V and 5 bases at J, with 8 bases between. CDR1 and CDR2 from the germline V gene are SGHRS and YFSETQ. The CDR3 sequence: CASSLEVRETQYF. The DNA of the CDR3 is TGCGCCAGCAGCTTGGAAGTGAGGGAGACCCAGTACTTC.

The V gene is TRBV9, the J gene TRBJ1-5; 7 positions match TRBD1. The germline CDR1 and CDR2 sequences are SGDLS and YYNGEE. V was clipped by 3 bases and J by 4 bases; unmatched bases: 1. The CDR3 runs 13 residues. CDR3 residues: CASSAQGNQPQHF. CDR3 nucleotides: TGTGCCAGCAGCGCACAGGGGAATCAGCCCCAGCATTTT. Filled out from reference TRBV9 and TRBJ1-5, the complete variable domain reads DSGVTQTPKHLITATGQRVTLRCSPRSGDLSVYWYQQSLDQGLQFLIQYYNGEERAKGNILERFSAQQFPDLHSELNLSSLELGDSALYFCASSAQGNQPQHFGDGTRLSIL.

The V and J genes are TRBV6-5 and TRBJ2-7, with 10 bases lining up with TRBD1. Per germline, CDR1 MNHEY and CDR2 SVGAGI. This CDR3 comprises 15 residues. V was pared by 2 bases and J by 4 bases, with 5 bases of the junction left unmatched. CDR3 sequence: CASSYDRGLMYEQYF. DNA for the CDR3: TGTGCCAGCAGTTACGACAGGGGGCTTATGTACGAGCAGTACTTC.

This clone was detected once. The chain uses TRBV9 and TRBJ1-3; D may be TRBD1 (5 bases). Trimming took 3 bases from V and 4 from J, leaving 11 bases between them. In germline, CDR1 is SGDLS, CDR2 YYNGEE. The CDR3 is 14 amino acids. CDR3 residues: CASSGTGSGNTIYF. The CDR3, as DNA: TGTGCCAGCAGCGGCACAGGTTCGGGAAACACCATATATTTT.

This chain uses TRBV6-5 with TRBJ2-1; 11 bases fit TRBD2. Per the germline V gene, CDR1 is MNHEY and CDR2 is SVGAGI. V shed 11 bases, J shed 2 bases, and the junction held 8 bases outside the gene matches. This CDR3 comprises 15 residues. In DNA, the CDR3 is TGTGCCGGACGACTAGCGGGAACCGCCTACAATGAGCAGTTCTTC. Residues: CAGRLAGTAYNEQFF.

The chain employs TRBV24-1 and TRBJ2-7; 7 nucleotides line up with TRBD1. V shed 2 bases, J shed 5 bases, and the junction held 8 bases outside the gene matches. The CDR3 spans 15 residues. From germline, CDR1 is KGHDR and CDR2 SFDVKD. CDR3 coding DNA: TGTGCCACCAGTGATTCCCAGGGGGTGGTGAACGAGCAGTACTTC. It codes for CATSDSQGVVNEQYF.

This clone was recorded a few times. CDR3 in DNA: TGCGCCAGCAGTGGCGATTCTAGTCCCTACGAGCAGTACTTC. Its translation: CASSGDSSPYEQYF. This sequence joins TRBV10-1 and TRBJ2-7; unclear D gene. Germline V gives CDR1 WNHNN, CDR2 SYGVQD (reference sequence). The V end was cut by 4 bases, the J end by 2 bases, with 12 bases between. There are 14 residues in the CDR3.

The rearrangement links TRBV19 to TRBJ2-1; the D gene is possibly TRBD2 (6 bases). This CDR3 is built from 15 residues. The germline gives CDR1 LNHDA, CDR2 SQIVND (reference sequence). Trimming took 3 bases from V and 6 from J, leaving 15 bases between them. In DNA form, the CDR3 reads TGTGCCAGTAGTATGATGGCTAGCGCTTCCAATGAGCAGTTCTTC. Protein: CASSMMASASNEQFF.

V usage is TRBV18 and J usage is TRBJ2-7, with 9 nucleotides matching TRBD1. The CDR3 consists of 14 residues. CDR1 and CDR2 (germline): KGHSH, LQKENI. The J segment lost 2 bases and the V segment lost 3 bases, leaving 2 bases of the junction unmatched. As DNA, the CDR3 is TGTGCCAGCTCACCGGACAGGGGTGCCTACGAGCAGTACTTC. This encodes CASSPDRGAYEQYF.

The CDR3 spells CASSFPYRVLDNQPQHF. As DNA, the CDR3 is TGTGCCAGCAGTTTCCCCTACAGGGTTCTGGACAATCAGCCCCAGCATTTT. V and J are TRBV6-2 or TRBV6-3 and TRBJ1-5; perhaps TRBD1 as D (6 bases). Trimming removed 4 bases at V and 3 bases at J, with 19 bases between. From germline, CDR1 is MNHEY and CDR2 SVGEGT. The CDR3 extends over 17 amino acids.